The 15 T cell receptor beta chains below come from one sample, sequenced in a study of T-cell reconstitution after alpha-beta-depleted transplantation in children. Construction of the TCRbeta library involved unique molecular identifiers. From the PCR reads, TCRdb called clonotypes with MiXCR, one entry per CDR3 protein. The table includes approximately 240,000 distinct CDR3 sequences, about a tenth detected once. The specimen was PBMCs, collected before TCRalphabeta/CD19-depleted stem cell transplant. These receptor sequences come from a child less than two years old with acute myeloid leukemia, due to receive a stem cell transplant.

The J gene is TRBJ2-3, the V gene TRBV20-1; D perhaps matches TRBD2 (5 bases). Looked up from germline, CDR1 is DFQATT and CDR2 is SNEGSKA (reference sequence). V lost 3 bases to trimming and J lost 5 bases, with 15 bases between them. The CDR3 covers 14 residues. The CDR3 coding sequence is TGCAGTGCTAGTCTCCGCAGCGGAGGAGATACGCAGTATTTT. Its protein product is CSASLRSGGDTQYF.

This clonotype was observed many times. The V and J genes are TRBV28 and TRBJ2-5; D is tentatively TRBD1 or TRBD2 (5 bases each). Trimming shortened V by 4 bases and J by 4 bases, and 10 bases separated the two germline ends. This CDR3 comprises 13 residues. Germline assignment: CDR1 MDHEN and CDR2 SYDVKM. The CDR3 nucleotides are TGTGCCAGCAGTTCCGGGGCGGGAGAGACCCAGTACTTC. Residues: CASSSGAGETQYF.

The chain is built from TRBV29-1 and TRBJ1-3; 9 bases are a match to TRBD1. The CDR3 is made up of 14 amino acids. Germline values: CDR1 SQVTM, CDR2 ANQGSEA. The junction had 5 bases not matched to a gene; V was cut back by 5 bases and J by 3 bases. In DNA, the CDR3 is TGCAGCGTTTCGGGACAGGGTTTTGGAAACACCATATATTTT. Protein product: CSVSGQGFGNTIYF.

At least ten counts were recorded for this clonotype. The chain is built from TRBV29-1 and TRBJ1-2, with 7 nucleotides matching TRBD1. Germline trimming cut 6 bases from V and 0 bases from J; bases unmatched to any gene: 4. CDR1 is SQVTM, CDR2 ANQGSEA, per germline. CDR3 length: 13 amino acids. The DNA of the CDR3 is TGCAGCGTCCGGGACAGAACTAACTATGGCTACACCTTC. It yields the protein CSVRDRTNYGYTF.

Notes on this clonotype: A much larger clone lies a single base off, so this may be a read error. V gene TRBV6-4 combines with J gene TRBJ2-1; D is ambiguous. V dropped 5 bases and J dropped 5 bases, with 13 bases sitting between them. Germline loops: CDR1 MRHNA, CDR2 SNTAGT. The CDR3 loop spans 14 amino acids. The CDR3 bases are TGTGCCAGCAGTAGCTGGAGTGAGAACAATGAGCAGTTCTTC. It yields the protein CASSSWSENNEQFF.

The table lists this clonotype with many counts. The chain carries TRBV25-1 and TRBJ1-6, with TRBD1 matching over 8 bases. This CDR3 is built from 12 residues. Germline V gives CDR1 MGHDK, CDR2 SYGVNS. The V gene end was trimmed by 8 bases and the J gene end by 6 bases; junction bases not matched to a gene: 0. The CDR3 here is CASGQGNSPLHF. CDR3 nucleotides: TGTGCCAGCGGACAGGGTAATTCACCCCTCCACTTT.

This clonotype was recorded at least ten times. The J gene is TRBJ1-6, the V gene TRBV5-1; possible D gene TRBD1, 5 bases. Trimming removed 1 base from V and 7 bases from J, with 9 bases in between. The CDR3 runs 14 residues. Germline values: CDR1 SGHRS, CDR2 YFSETQ. The CDR3, as DNA: TGCGCCAGCAGCTTGATGACAGCAAATTCACCCCTCCACTTT. Protein product: CASSLMTANSPLHF.

This clonotype was seen many times. This rearrangement joins TRBV6-1 to TRBJ2-4; D possibly corresponds to TRBD2 (5 bases). Germline CDR1 and CDR2: MNHNS and SASEGT. This CDR3 comprises 13 residues. V was trimmed by 9 bases and J by 6 bases, leaving 15 bases between them. The CDR3 region has the DNA TGTGCCAGTTCATTGGCTAGCACAAACATTCAGTACTTC. Its translation is CASSLASTNIQYF.

This clonotype was observed a few times. The gene calls are TRBV18 and TRBJ1-2; D is perhaps TRBD1 (5 bases). The CDR3 extends over 15 amino acids. Germline CDR1 KGHSH, CDR2 LQKENI. Trimming removed 3 bases at V and 2 bases at J, with 13 bases between. CDR3 sequence reads: CASSPDWGRNYGYTF. The DNA for the CDR3 is TGTGCCAGCTCACCCGACTGGGGGAGGAACTATGGCTACACCTTC.

This clonotype was seen at least ten times. This chain joins TRBV29-1 and TRBJ2-1, with a tentative D call TRBD2 (5 bases). The CDR3 is 13 amino acids. Between the trimmed V and J ends, which lost 4 bases and 3 bases, there was a span of 10 bases. Germline CDR1 is SQVTM and CDR2 is ANQGSEA. This CDR3 reads CSVVQRSYNEQFF. As DNA, the CDR3 is TGCAGCGTTGTCCAGCGGAGCTACAATGAGCAGTTCTTC.

This clonotype was counted a few times. V is TRBV27 and J is TRBJ2-2; possibly TRBD1 for D (6 bases). Trimming stripped 5 bases from V and 0 bases from J, with 13 bases between. Germline V gives CDR1 MNHEY, CDR2 SMNVEV (reference sequence). The CDR3 runs to 16 residues. CDR3 nucleotides: TGTGCCAGCAGTCCCCCCCGGACAGCGAACACCGGGGAGCTGTTTTTT. This encodes CASSPPRTANTGELFF.

The table lists this clonotype with many counts. This chain links TRBV5-1 with TRBJ1-5; 7 bases are shared with TRBD1. The CDR3 contains 15 residues. The J segment lost 7 bases and the V segment lost 0 bases, leaving 7 bases of the junction unmatched. The germline CDR1 and CDR2 sequences are SGHRS and YFSETQ. CDR3 bases: TGCGCCAGCAGCTTGGAGGGGGCCCCTCAACAGCCCCAGCATTTT. Amino acid sequence: CASSLEGAPQQPQHF.

This clonotype was counted at least ten times. The chain employs TRBV7-9 and TRBJ1-2, with D hard to call. The germline V and J ends were trimmed by 1 base and 8 bases, with 8 bases remaining between them. This CDR3 contains 12 residues. Germline V gene data show CDR1 as SEHNR and CDR2 as FQNEAQ (reference sequence). The CDR3 bases are TGTGCCAGCAGCTTAGAACAGAGAGGCTACACCTTC. It yields the protein CASSLEQRGYTF.

This clonotype has at least ten counts. V usage is TRBV9 and J usage is TRBJ1-6; the D gene is possibly TRBD1 (6 bases). With 4 bases removed from V and 12 bases from J, the gap between germline ends came to 20 bases. CDR1 is SGDLS and CDR2 is YYNGEE in the germline V gene. CDR3 length equals 15 residues. The CDR3 loop is CASSPLTGTRGPLHF. DNA for the CDR3: TGTGCCAGCAGCCCCCTGACAGGCACTAGAGGACCCCTCCACTTT.

There are many counts of this clonotype. The rearrangement uses TRBV7-3 and TRBJ2-1; D gene uncertain. CDR1 and CDR2 from the germline V gene are SGHTA and FQGTGA. The CDR3 has 14 amino acids. Trimming pared 3 bases from V and 5 bases from J, leaving 11 bases between. The CDR3 DNA reads as TGTGCCAGCAGCTTTATGGGGTCGAACAATGAGCAGTTCTTC. This sequence encodes CASSFMGSNNEQFF.